The next 13 T cell receptor beta chains were all read from a single sample in a study of T cells after yellow fever vaccination. TCRdb reprocessed the 5' RACE reads with MiXCR, giving one entry per CDR3 protein. Among 250,000 to 400,000 distinct CDR3 sequences listed, around 4.3% were seen once. The material sequenced was PBMCs, taken 15 days after the yellow fever booster vaccination. The source of these receptors is a man between 18 and 29 years old who received the YFV17D yellow fever vaccine.

The chain's CDR3 is CASSPLLSPHNNEQFF. Here the CDR3 DNA reads TGTGCCAGCTCTCCTCTTCTATCACCTCACAACAATGAGCAGTTCTTC. This chain uses TRBV7-3 with TRBJ2-1; no clear D. In germline, CDR1 is SGHTA, CDR2 FQGTGA. This CDR3 contains 16 residues. Trimming shortened V by 8 bases and J by 5 bases, and 22 bases separated the two germline ends.

At least ten counts were recorded for this clonotype. The rearrangement uses TRBV6-2 or TRBV6-3 and TRBJ1-1; D call uncertain. Germline V gene sequence: CDR1 MNHEY, CDR2 SVGEGT. CDR3 length: 11 residues. The V end lost 4 bases, the J end lost 6 bases, and 6 bases lay between the germline ends. The CDR3 bases are TGTGCCAGCAGTTCAAGAGCTGAAGCTTTCTTT. It yields the protein CASSSRAEAFF.

The chain joins TRBV5-1 to TRBJ2-3; weak D call: TRBD1 (5 bases). Germline CDR1 and CDR2: SGHRS and YFSETQ. The V end lost 2 bases, the J end lost 9 bases, and 19 bases lay between the germline ends. The CDR3 length is 15 residues. The CDR3 DNA follows: TGCGCCAGCAGCTTCTCAGGGAACCTCGTAGAGACGCAGTATTTT. Amino acid sequence: CASSFSGNLVETQYF.

This clonotype was observed a handful of times. The CDR3 DNA follows: TGCAGCGTTGAAGATGGGCGGGGGGCCTGGGAGACCCAGTACTTC. Translated: CSVEDGRGAWETQYF. This chain connects TRBV29-1 to TRBJ2-5, with TRBD2 matching over 8 bases. The CDR3 runs 15 residues. J was trimmed by 5 bases and V by 0 bases; bases with no gene match: 8. Germline CDR1 reads SQVTM; CDR2 reads ANQGSEA.

This clonotype was observed many times. The rearrangement joins TRBV6-5 to TRBJ2-2; D unresolved. Between the trimmed V and J ends, which lost 7 bases and 1 base, there was a span of 7 bases. The germline CDR1 and CDR2 sequences are MNHEY and SVGAGI. This CDR3 region has 13 residues. The CDR3 reads CASKHQNTGELFF. The CDR3 region has the DNA TGTGCCAGCAAACACCAGAACACCGGGGAGCTGTTTTTT.

This clonotype was found a few times. CDR3 nucleotide sequence: TGTGCCAGCGGATTGAGGGGGGCGCTTAATGAGCAGTTCTTC. Encoded protein: CASGLRGALNEQFF. The rearrangement joins TRBV12-3 or TRBV12-4 to TRBJ2-1; the D gene could be TRBD1 or TRBD2 (6 bases each). With 8 bases removed from V and 7 bases from J, the gap between germline ends came to 18 bases. This CDR3 spans 14 amino acids.

There are many counts of this clonotype. The rearrangement links TRBV20-1 to TRBJ2-1; 11 bases align to TRBD1. Germline V gene sequence: CDR1 DFQATT, CDR2 SNEGSKA (reference sequence). This CDR3 has 15 amino acids. The V and J ends lost 1 base and 12 bases, in that order; junction bases with no gene match: 11. CDR3 bases: TGCAGTGCTAGAGTCGGACAGGGGGCTGTAAGTAGGCAGTTCTTC. Encoded protein: CSARVGQGAVSRQFF.

This clonotype was seen only a few times. CDR3 nucleotides: TGTGCCAGCAGTCTCACAGGGGTCGATACGCAGTATTTT. It is translated as CASSLTGVDTQYF. The V and J genes are TRBV6-2 or TRBV6-3 and TRBJ2-3; 7 bases map to TRBD1. V was pared by 5 bases and J by 6 bases, with 5 bases of the junction left unmatched. The length of the CDR3 is 13 residues. Germline V gives CDR1 MNHEY, CDR2 SVGEGT.

The rearrangement joins TRBV28 to TRBJ1-4, with a tentative D call TRBD1 (5 bases). Trimming removed 3 bases at V and 6 bases at J, with 11 bases between. Germline values: CDR1 MDHEN, CDR2 SYDVKM. This CDR3 comprises 14 residues. CDR3 nucleotides: TGTGCCAGCAGTTTGGGGGACTTTTATGAAAAACTGTTTTTT. Its translation: CASSLGDFYEKLFF. Using reference TRBV28 and TRBJ1-4 for the parts outside the CDR3, the full variable domain is DVKVTQSSRYLVKRTGEKVFLECVQDMDHENMFWYRQDPGLGLRLIYFSYDVKMKEKGDIPEGYSVSREKKERFSLILESASTNQTSMYLCASSLGDFYEKLFFGSGTQLSVL.

In its sample, this clonotype was seen many times. J is TRBJ1-5 and V is TRBV7-2, with 7 bases identical to TRBD1. The CDR3 is 15 amino acids. With V trimmed by 5 bases and J by 3 bases, 7 bases remained unmatched. Germline loops: CDR1 SGHTA, CDR2 FQGNSA. The CDR3 is CASSLQGRDNQPQHF. The CDR3 DNA is TGTGCCAGCAGCCTACAGGGGCGGGACAATCAGCCCCAGCATTTT.

This sequence joins TRBV20-1 and TRBJ1-4; TRBD1 agrees at 8 bases. V gave up 6 bases and J gave up 8 bases; unmatched junction bases: 11. The CDR3 consists of 14 residues. CDR1 DFQATT and CDR2 SNEGSKA come from the germline V gene (reference sequence). CDR3: CSAGQGAPWEKLFF. The DNA for the CDR3 is TGCAGTGCGGGGCAGGGGGCGCCTTGGGAAAAACTGTTTTTT.

The rearrangement uses TRBV5-4 and TRBJ2-2; 10 nucleotides line up with TRBD2. The V segment lost 4 bases and the J segment 6 bases; nucleotides outside the gene matches: 9. The CDR3 has 16 residues. Germline loops: CDR1 SGHNT, CDR2 YYREEE (reference sequence). DNA for the CDR3: TGTGCCAGCAGCCTCCCGGGACTAGCGAGGGCCGGGGAGCTGTTTTTT. It yields the protein CASSLPGLARAGELFF. Using reference TRBV5-4 and TRBJ2-2 for the parts outside the CDR3, the full variable domain is ETGVTQSPTHLIKTRGQQVTLRCSSQSGHNTVSWYQQALGQGPQFIFQYYREEENGRGNFPPRFSGLQFPNYSSELNVNALELDDSALYLCASSLPGLARAGELFFGEGSRLTVL.

V gene TRBV4-2 combines with J gene TRBJ2-1; tentative D call: TRBD2 (6 bases). Per germline, CDR1 LGHNA and CDR2 YNFKEQ. CDR3 length: 16 residues. Between the trimmed V and J ends, which lost 3 bases and 0 bases, there was a span of 12 bases. The CDR3 DNA sequence: TGTGCCAGCAGCCATCGCGGGGTTAGCTCCTACAATGAGCAGTTCTTC. This translates into CASSHRGVSSYNEQFF.